This entry concerns a single T cell receptor (beta chain). The sample comes from a study of T cell responses to AZD1222 COVID-19 vaccine. Clones were sequenced by immunoSEQ multiplex PCR, and TCRdb holds only the in-frame ones, with some missing. The sample has approximately 42,000 clones, approximately 89% seen once; the top ten hold approximately 25%. The CDR3 loop spans 16 amino acids. V shed 4 bases and J shed 2 bases, with 16 bases lying between them. In germline, CDR1 is SGHDT, CDR2 YYEEEE. The receptor's source is an adult who received the AZD1222 COVID-19 vaccine. Sequences were derived from peripheral blood, sampled 28 days after the second AZD1222 dose. This chain joins TRBV5-6 and TRBJ1-5; TRBD1 is a possible D gene (6 bases). In DNA form, the CDR3 reads TGTGCCAGCAGCCTGGGGGCCCATGGGGGCAATCAGCCCCAGCATTTT. Translating gives CASSLGAHGGNQPQHF.